This T cell receptor beta chain stems from a study of T-cell reconstitution after alpha-beta-depleted transplantation in children. The study's findings and limits: Certain patients had high TCRbeta diversity at day 60, and it came from recipient T cells and thymic progenitors that survived. Several hundred expanded graft clones reportedly were the source of alpha-beta T cells about two months after transplant.

The length of the CDR3 is 18 residues. Germline loops: CDR1 SGHAT, CDR2 FQDESV (reference sequence). Trimming took 1 base from V and 0 from J, leaving 15 bases between them. Molecular barcoding with unique molecular identifiers was used for the TCRbeta library. TCRdb re-derived calls from the PCR reads in MiXCR, one entry per CDR3 protein. The table lists hundreds of thousands of distinct CDR3 sequences, 15% to 20% of them singletons, with approximately 38% in the top ten. About this clonotype: What it binds is unknown.

The sequence came from a male patient between 2 and 10 years old who had a stem cell transplant for acute lymphoblastic leukemia, so the T cells may come from the graft donor. Material: PBMCs, mostly from graft donor cells, obtained 360 days after TCRalphabeta/CD19-depleted stem cell transplant. The chain has TRBV11-1 and TRBJ2-2; a possible D gene is TRBD1 (6 bases). CDR3 DNA sequence: TGTGCCAGCAGCTTAGTGACTTACAGGGTGGCGAACACCGGGGAGCTGTTTTTT. Translation: CASSLVTYRVANTGELFF.